This T cell receptor (beta chain) originates from a study of blood T cell repertoires in COVID-19. Study in general: Samples came from the United States, Italy and Spain, spanning acute and convalescent COVID-19. Sample material is recorded as cDNA or gDNA derived from T cells, B-cell-depleted T cells, or PBMCs.

Trimming left V 3 bases short and J 5 bases short, with 7 bases between. Germline V gene sequence: CDR1 LNHDA, CDR2 SQIVND (reference sequence). The CDR3 length is 12 residues. How the authors handled the data: Reference gene primer amplification gave nucleated cell count estimates. Produced via immunoSEQ multiplex PCR; TCRdb's table is partial and in-frame only. V, J and clone size derive from that table, while D and trimming were established from the DNA sequence. The repertoire holds about 210,000 clones, with around nine tenths as singletons. The chain joins TRBV19 to TRBJ1-1; D unresolved. The material sequenced was peripheral blood. This receptor was identified in a man aged 40-49 years with acute or convalescent COVID-19. The CDR3 coding sequence is TGTGCCAGTAGTATGTCTAAGACTGAAGCTTTCTTT. Translating it yields CASSMSKTEAFF.